One and the same sample provided the 24 T cell receptor beta chains below, sequenced in a study of PD-1 blockade in mismatch repair-deficient tumors. Data came from immunoSEQ multiplex PCR; TCRdb stores just in-frame clones and leaves some out. Of about 14,000 clones listed, 85% to 90% are singletons. Regarding time point: identical approximately nine-day culture without peptide (control). Antigens of these TCRs are unknown. This specimen was cells cultured in vitro, taken from a patient treated with pembrolizumab. These receptors came from an adult with mismatch repair-deficient cancer.

The chain employs TRBV7-8 and TRBJ2-1, with a tentative D call TRBD1 (5 bases). Germline CDR1 and CDR2: SGHVS and FQNEAQ. V was trimmed by 1 base and J by 6 bases, leaving 25 bases between them. This CDR3 has 19 residues. CDR3 coding DNA: TGTGCCAGCAGCTTAGGGGGCCGGATGTGGGTCCGGGCTCGCAATGAGCAGTTCTTC. Protein: CASSLGGRMWVRARNEQFF.

The chain links TRBV30 to TRBJ2-1, with TRBD2 matching over 13 bases. Germline V lookup: CDR1 GTSNPN, CDR2 SVGIG (reference sequence). The CDR3 consists of 14 residues. V gave up 5 bases and J gave up 8 bases; unmatched junction bases: 6. In nucleotides, the CDR3 is TGTGCCTGGGGTCAGGGACTAGCGGGACATGAGCAGTTCTTC. Amino acids: CAWGQGLAGHEQFF.

The chain is built from TRBV6-5 and TRBJ1-2, with TRBD1 matching over 9 bases. Per germline, CDR1 MNHEY and CDR2 SVGAGI. This CDR3 spans 15 amino acids. With V trimmed by 6 bases and J by 5 bases, 10 bases remained unmatched. The CDR3 loop is CASRQDRGSPYGYTF. The CDR3 DNA follows: TGTGCCAGCAGACAAGACAGGGGGTCCCCGTATGGCTACACCTTC.

J is TRBJ2-3 and V is TRBV2, with TRBD2 matching 7 bases. Germline V gene lookup returns CDR1 SNHLY and CDR2 FYNNEI. V dropped 6 bases and J dropped 4; count of bases not matched to a gene: 7. This CDR3 has 14 residues. The CDR3 here is CASRGGRGPDTQYF. The DNA of the CDR3 is TGTGCCAGCAGGGGGGGGAGGGGCCCAGATACGCAGTATTTT.

The V and J genes are TRBV28 and TRBJ1-2; 7 positions agree with TRBD1. Germline V CDR1 and CDR2: MDHEN, SYDVKM. The CDR3 is made up of 16 amino acids. J lost 4 bases, V lost 6 bases, and 14 bases had no gene match. The CDR3 DNA sequence: TGTGCCAGCAGCTTAACAGGGGAAACTACCAGCTATGGCTACACCTTC. Its protein is CASSLTGETTSYGYTF.

V is TRBV6-1 and J is TRBJ2-1, with 8 bases lining up with TRBD1. Germline lookup yields CDR1 MNHNS and CDR2 SASEGT. CDR3 size: 14 residues. The V gene end was trimmed by 6 bases and the J gene end by 5 bases; junction bases not matched to a gene: 6. The CDR3 DNA sequence: TGTGCCAGCAGGATGACAGGGGCAAACAATGAGCAGTTCTTC. Its translation is CASRMTGANNEQFF.

This clone was detected only a few times. The chain joins TRBV7-2 to TRBJ1-2; 10 bases line up with TRBD1. The CDR3 loop spans 13 amino acids. Looked up from germline, CDR1 is SGHTA and CDR2 is FQGNSA. J gave up 6 bases and V 4 bases, and 2 bases lay outside the gene matches. The chain's CDR3 is CASSYGQGDGYTF. The CDR3 coding sequence is TGTGCCAGCAGCTACGGACAGGGGGATGGCTACACCTTC.

The J gene is TRBJ1-4, the V gene TRBV7-9; D not certain. Germline V gene lookup returns CDR1 SEHNR and CDR2 FQNEAQ (reference sequence). The CDR3 has 12 amino acids. V shed 4 bases and J shed 6 bases, with 6 bases lying between them. CDR3 protein: CASSSPDEKLFF. Here the CDR3 DNA reads TGTGCCAGCAGCTCCCCTGATGAAAAACTGTTTTTT.

The chain is built from TRBV27 and TRBJ2-1; TRBD2 aligns across 12 bases. Germline CDR1 MNHEY, CDR2 SMNVEV (reference sequence). CDR3 length: 17 amino acids. The junction had 3 bases not matched to a gene; V was cut back by 0 bases and J by 3 bases. CDR3 sequence (DNA): TGTGCCAGCAGTTTATCTGGGACTAGCGGGTACTACAATGAGCAGTTCTTC. It codes for CASSLSGTSGYYNEQFF.

V usage is TRBV28 and J usage is TRBJ2-3; 8 nucleotides match TRBD2. Trimming removed 4 bases from V and 1 base from J; junction bases left unmatched: 1. CDR3 length equals 14 residues. Germline V gene sequence: CDR1 MDHEN, CDR2 SYDVKM. The CDR3 coding sequence is TGTGCCAGCAGTTCGGGACTAGGCACAGATACGCAGTATTTT. Translation: CASSSGLGTDTQYF.

The gene calls are TRBV5-4 and TRBJ1-3; TRBD1 aligns across 10 bases. The CDR3 has 15 amino acids. V lost 1 base and J lost 5; bases outside the gene matches: 3. Germline V gene data show CDR1 as SGHNT and CDR2 as YYREEE (reference sequence). The chain's CDR3 is CASSLRGQGRNTIYF. The CDR3 bases are TGTGCCAGCAGCTTGAGGGGACAGGGGCGAAACACCATATATTTT.

V gene TRBV5-1 combines with J gene TRBJ2-7, with 14 bases identical to TRBD2. This CDR3 region has 16 residues. The J segment lost 5 bases and the V segment lost 3 bases, leaving 7 bases of the junction unmatched. CDR1 and CDR2 (germline): SGHRS, YFSETQ. The CDR3 protein is CASSSGLAGGRNEQYF. Here the CDR3 DNA reads TGCGCCAGCAGCTCCGGACTAGCGGGAGGTCGCAACGAGCAGTACTTC. The entire variable domain, with the rest obtained from reference TRBV5-1 and TRBJ2-7, is as follows: KAGVTQTPRYLIKTRGQQVTLSCSPISGHRSVSWYQQTPGQGLQFLFEYFSETQRNKGNFPGRFSGRQFSNSRSEMNVSTLELGDSALYLCASSSGLAGGRNEQYFGPGTRLTVT.

About this clone: This is likely a read error, given that the CDR3 carries no conserved phenylalanine or tryptophan at its end. The limits of the CDR3 on the DNA are not certain, so only TCRdb's listed CDR3 is given. V usage is TRBV19 and J usage is TRBJ2-7; whether TRBD1, the table's D call, matches the DNA was not checked. The germline gives CDR1 LNHDA, CDR2 SQIVND (reference sequence). The CDR3 length is 13 residues, termini included. CDR3 residues: CASSSGRGTDQCL.

The V and J genes are TRBV5-1 and TRBJ2-1; perhaps TRBD2 as D (5 bases). The V and J ends lost 1 base and 7 bases respectively, with 21 bases between them. The germline gives CDR1 SGHRS, CDR2 YFSETQ. CDR3 length: 17 residues. The CDR3 protein is CASSLKQAPFRGNEQFF. In DNA form, the CDR3 reads TGCGCCAGCAGCTTGAAGCAGGCACCCTTCCGAGGGAATGAGCAGTTCTTC.

This clone occurred a few times. DNA of the CDR3: TGTGCCAGCACGGCAGGGGTAAACAATGAGCAGTTCTTC. Protein product: CASTAGVNNEQFF. This sequence joins TRBV27 and TRBJ2-1; D is possibly TRBD1 (6 bases). Germline values: CDR1 MNHEY, CDR2 SMNVEV (reference sequence). The CDR3 covers 13 residues. Trimming pared 7 bases from V and 5 bases from J, leaving 12 bases between.

A word on this clone: This same CDR3 is encoded by further DNA sequences in the sample. The DNA of the CDR3 is TGCAGCGTTGCGACAGCTCAAGAGACCCAGTACTTC. It codes for CSVATAQETQYF. The gene calls are TRBV29-1 and TRBJ2-5; tentative D call: TRBD1 (5 bases). From germline, CDR1 is SQVTM and CDR2 ANQGSEA. The CDR3 extends over 12 amino acids. Trimming shortened V by 4 bases and J by 2 bases, and 8 bases separated the two germline ends. Drawing the rest from reference TRBV29-1 and TRBJ2-5, the complete variable domain is SAVISQKPSRDICQRGTSLTIQCQVDSQVTMMFWYRQQPGQSLTLIATANQGSEATYESGFVIDKFPISRPNLTFSTLTVSNMSPEDSSIYLCSVATAQETQYFGPGTRLLVL.

The chain uses TRBV2 and TRBJ2-1; the D is unclear. CDR3 size: 17 residues. Trimming cost V 7 bases and J 0 bases, with 19 bases left between them. Germline CDR1 SNHLY, CDR2 FYNNEI. The CDR3 DNA reads TGTGCCAGCACATTAACCGTAGAACTTAGCTCCTACAATGAGCAGTTCTTC. Its protein product is CASTLTVELSSYNEQFF.

The CDR3 coding sequence is TGTGCCAGCAGTGAGAAGGTCGTACCTCCCCTGTACAATGAGCAGTTCTTC. It encodes CASSEKVVPPLYNEQFF. J is TRBJ2-1 and V is TRBV2; D gene uncertain. Trimming pared 3 bases from V and 4 bases from J, leaving 19 bases between. There are 17 residues in the CDR3. The germline gives CDR1 SNHLY, CDR2 FYNNEI.

V is TRBV5-1 and J is TRBJ2-2; D is perhaps TRBD1 or TRBD2 (5 bases each). V was cut by 4 bases and J by 5 bases, with 12 bases left in between. The CDR3 totals 14 residues. Germline assignment: CDR1 SGHRS and CDR2 YFSETQ. The CDR3 DNA reads TGCGCCAGCAGCCCAGGGTGGAGGACCGGGGAGCTGTTTTTT. Its translation: CASSPGWRTGELFF.

This clone turned up a few times. Here the CDR3 DNA reads TGTGCCAGCAGCCGGGACAGGGGTCCTAATGAAAAACTGTTTTTT. Protein sequence: CASSRDRGPNEKLFF. V gene TRBV2 combines with J gene TRBJ1-4; 10 bases are shared with TRBD1. Germline V lookup: CDR1 SNHLY, CDR2 FYNNEI. The CDR3 length is 15 residues. J gave up 3 bases and V 6 bases, and 4 bases lay outside the gene matches.

The count of this clone is one. The chain links TRBV10-3 to TRBJ2-1; D possibly matches TRBD1 or TRBD2 (5 bases each). Trimming cost V 8 bases and J 2 bases, with 13 bases left between them. CDR1 and CDR2 (germline): ENHRY, SYGVKD. The CDR3 is made up of 14 amino acids. The CDR3 DNA follows: TGTGCCATCCAGGACGGGGCGCCCTACAATGAGCAGTTCTTC. Translated: CAIQDGAPYNEQFF.

This chain uses TRBV7-2 with TRBJ2-3; 11 nucleotides line up with TRBD2. V lost 4 bases, J lost 2 bases, and 2 bases stayed unmatched. CDR3 length: 15 residues. CDR1 SGHTA and CDR2 FQGNSA come from the germline V gene. CDR3 nucleotide sequence: TGTGCCAGCAGCTGGACTAGCGGGTACACAGATACGCAGTATTTT. It codes for CASSWTSGYTDTQYF. Full variable domain (outside the CDR3, taken from reference TRBV7-2 and TRBJ2-3): GAGVSQSPSNKVTEKGKDVELRCDPISGHTALYWYRQSLGQGLEFLIYFQGNSAPDKSGLPSDRFSAERTGGSVSTLTIQRTQQEDSAVYLCASSWTSGYTDTQYFGPGTRLTVL.

The chain joins TRBV11-1 to TRBJ2-7; D unclear. Germline assignment: CDR1 SGHAT and CDR2 FQDESV (reference sequence). The V end lost 6 bases, the J end lost 2 bases, and 8 bases lay between the germline ends. The CDR3 extends over 12 amino acids. The CDR3 nucleotides read TGTGCCAGCAGGGAAGGGCCCTACGAGCAGTACTTC. The encoded protein is CASREGPYEQYF.

This chain joins TRBV25-1 and TRBJ1-1, with 7 bases fitting TRBD1. This CDR3 region has 14 residues. V shed 8 bases, J shed 5 bases, and the junction held 11 bases outside the gene matches. Germline V gives CDR1 MGHDK, CDR2 SYGVNS. DNA of the CDR3: TGTGCCAGCTCACAGACAGGGTCGGGAACTGAAGCTTTCTTT. This sequence encodes CASSQTGSGTEAFF.